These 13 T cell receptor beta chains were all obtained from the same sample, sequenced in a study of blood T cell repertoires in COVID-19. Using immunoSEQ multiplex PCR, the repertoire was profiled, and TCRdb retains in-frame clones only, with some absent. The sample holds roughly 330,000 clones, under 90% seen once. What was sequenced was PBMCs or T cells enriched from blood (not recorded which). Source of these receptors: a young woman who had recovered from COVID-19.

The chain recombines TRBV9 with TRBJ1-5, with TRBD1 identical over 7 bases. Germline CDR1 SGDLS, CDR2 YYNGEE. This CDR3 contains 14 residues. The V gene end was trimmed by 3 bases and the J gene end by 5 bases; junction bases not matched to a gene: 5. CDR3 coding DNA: TGTGCCAGCAGCGCACGGGACAGCCATCAGCCCCAGCATTTT. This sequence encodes CASSARDSHQPQHF.

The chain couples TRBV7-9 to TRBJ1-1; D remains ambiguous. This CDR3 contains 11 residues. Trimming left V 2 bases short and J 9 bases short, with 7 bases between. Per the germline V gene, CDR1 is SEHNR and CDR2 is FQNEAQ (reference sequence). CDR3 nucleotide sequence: TGTGCCAGCAGCTTATCGGGGAAAGCTTTCTTT. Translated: CASSLSGKAFF. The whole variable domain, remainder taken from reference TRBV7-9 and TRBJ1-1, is DTGVSQNPRHKITKRGQNVTFRCDPISEHNRLYWYRQTLGQGPEFLTYFQNEAQLEKSRLLSDRFSAERPKGSFSTLEIQRTEQGDSAMYLCASSLSGKAFFGQGTRLTVV.

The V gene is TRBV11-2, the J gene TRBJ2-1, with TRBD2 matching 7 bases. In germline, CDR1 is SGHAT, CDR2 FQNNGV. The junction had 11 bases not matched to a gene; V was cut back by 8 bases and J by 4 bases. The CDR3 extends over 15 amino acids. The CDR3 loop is CASRWISGRYNEQFF. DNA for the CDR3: TGTGCCAGCCGATGGATTAGCGGGCGGTACAATGAGCAGTTCTTC.

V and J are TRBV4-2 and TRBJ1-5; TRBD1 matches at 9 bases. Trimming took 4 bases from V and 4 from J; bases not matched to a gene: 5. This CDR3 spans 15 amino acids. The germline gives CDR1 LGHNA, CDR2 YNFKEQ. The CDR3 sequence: CASSREGQGNQPQHF. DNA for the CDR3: TGTGCCAGCAGCCGCGAGGGACAGGGTAATCAGCCCCAGCATTTT.

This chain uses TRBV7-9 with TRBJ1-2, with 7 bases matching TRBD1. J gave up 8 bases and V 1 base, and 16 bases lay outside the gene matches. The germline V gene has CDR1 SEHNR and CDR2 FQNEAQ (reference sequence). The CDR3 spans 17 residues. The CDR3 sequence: CASSLDATGPFSGGYTF. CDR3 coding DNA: TGTGCCAGCAGCTTAGACGCGACAGGGCCCTTCTCTGGGGGCTACACCTTC. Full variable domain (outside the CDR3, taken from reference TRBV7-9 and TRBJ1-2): DTGVSQNPRHKITKRGQNVTFRCDPISEHNRLYWYRQTLGQGPEFLTYFQNEAQLEKSRLLSDRFSAERPKGSFSTLEIQRTEQGDSAMYLCASSLDATGPFSGGYTFGSGTRLTVV.

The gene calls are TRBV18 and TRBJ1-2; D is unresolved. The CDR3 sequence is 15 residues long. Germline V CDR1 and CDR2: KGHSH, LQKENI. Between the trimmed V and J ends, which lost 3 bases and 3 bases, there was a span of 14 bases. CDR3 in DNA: TGTGCCAGCTCACCTCTTACTAGGGCTGACTATGGCTACACCTTC. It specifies CASSPLTRADYGYTF.

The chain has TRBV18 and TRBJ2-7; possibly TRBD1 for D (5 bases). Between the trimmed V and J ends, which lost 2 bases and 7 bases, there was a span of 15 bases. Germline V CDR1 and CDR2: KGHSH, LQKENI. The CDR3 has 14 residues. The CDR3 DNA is TGTGCCAGCTCACCATACACGTCAGGGCGGGAGCAGTACTTC. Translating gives CASSPYTSGREQYF.

CDR3 in DNA: TGTGCCAGCAGATCACAGGACACCGGGGAGCTGTTTTTT. Encoded protein: CASRSQDTGELFF. This chain connects TRBV12-3 or TRBV12-4 to TRBJ2-2; possibly TRBD1 for D (5 bases). Trimming left V 6 bases short and J 3 bases short, with 8 bases between. The CDR3 has 13 amino acids.

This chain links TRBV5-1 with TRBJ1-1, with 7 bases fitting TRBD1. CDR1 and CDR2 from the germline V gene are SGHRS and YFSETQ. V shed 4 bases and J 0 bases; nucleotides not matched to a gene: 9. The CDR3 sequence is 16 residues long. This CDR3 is CASSTDFTGVNTEAFF. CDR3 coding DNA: TGCGCCAGCAGCACCGATTTTACAGGGGTGAACACTGAAGCTTTCTTT.

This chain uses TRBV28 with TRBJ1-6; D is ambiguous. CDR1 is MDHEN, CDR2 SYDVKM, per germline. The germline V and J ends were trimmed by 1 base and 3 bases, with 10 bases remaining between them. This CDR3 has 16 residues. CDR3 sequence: CASSLLAIRYNSPLHF. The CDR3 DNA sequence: TGTGCCAGCAGTTTATTGGCAATCCGCTATAATTCACCCCTCCACTTT.

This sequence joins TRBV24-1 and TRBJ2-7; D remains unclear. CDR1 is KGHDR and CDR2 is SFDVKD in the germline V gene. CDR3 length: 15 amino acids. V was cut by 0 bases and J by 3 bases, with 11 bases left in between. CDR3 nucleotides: TGTGCCACCAGTGATTTGAGGCAGGCCTTCTACGAGCAGTACTTC. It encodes CATSDLRQAFYEQYF.

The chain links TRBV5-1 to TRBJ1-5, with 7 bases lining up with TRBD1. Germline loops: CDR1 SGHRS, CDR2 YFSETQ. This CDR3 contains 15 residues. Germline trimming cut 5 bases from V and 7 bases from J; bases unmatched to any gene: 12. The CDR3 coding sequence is TGCGCCAGCAGTCAAACCGGCGAACAGGGGCAGCCCCAGCATTTT. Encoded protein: CASSQTGEQGQPQHF.

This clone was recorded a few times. In DNA form, the CDR3 reads TGTGCCAGCAGCCCGGTAGGACAGGGGAGAGACACCTTC. The encoded protein is CASSPVGQGRDTF. This chain uses TRBV7-9 with TRBJ1-2, with 9 bases aligning to TRBD1. Germline V gene data show CDR1 as SEHNR and CDR2 as FQNEAQ (reference sequence). With 5 bases clipped from V and 12 bases from J, the junction kept 10 bases outside the gene matches. The CDR3 is made up of 13 amino acids.